The 26 T cell receptor beta chains in this list originate from one sample, sequenced in a study of quantifying T cell responses using KT2 cells. The overall study: TCR alpha and beta constant-region primers primed reverse transcription of RNA.

An oligo carrying a UMI was ligated to the cDNA 3' end. The first PCR ran about 4 cycles with an equimolar RC1.1 and RC1.2 beta primer mix. Each CDR3 protein is one row after TCRdb ran MiXCR on the UMI-ligation and nested PCR reads. The table has 40,000 to 60,000 distinct CDR3 sequences, roughly 10% seen once. Sequencing used PBMCs spiked with cells of the T cell clone KT2. The receptors originated from a human donor.

This clonotype was seen more than once but under ten times. This chain joins TRBV11-2 and TRBJ2-7, with D hard to call. The V and J ends lost 1 base and 0 bases respectively, with 7 bases between them. Germline values: CDR1 SGHAT, CDR2 FQNNGV. The CDR3 is made up of 14 amino acids. The CDR3 is CASSLVGSSYEQYF. CDR3 nucleotide sequence: TGTGCCAGCAGCTTAGTAGGCAGCTCCTACGAGCAGTACTTC.

In this sample, this clonotype turned up a few times. V gene TRBV5-1 combines with J gene TRBJ1-6; tentatively, D is TRBD1 (5 bases). The CDR3 consists of 14 residues. The germline V gene has CDR1 SGHRS and CDR2 YFSETQ. V was clipped by 4 bases and J by 7 bases, with 12 bases between them. This CDR3 reads CASSPGRDNSPLHF. The CDR3 bases are TGCGCCAGCAGCCCAGGACGGGACAATTCACCCCTCCACTTT.

This clonotype has only a few counts. The chain couples TRBV6-1 to TRBJ1-5; D is undetermined. The CDR3 totals 15 residues. Germline V CDR1 and CDR2: MNHNS, SASEGT. The V and J ends lost 6 bases and 2 bases respectively, with 14 bases between them. The CDR3 sequence: CASSDRPGGNQPQHF. In DNA form, the CDR3 reads TGTGCCAGCAGCGATCGACCTGGGGGCAATCAGCCCCAGCATTTT.

This clonotype was recorded only once. The V gene is TRBV7-9, the J gene TRBJ2-7; 10 bases are shared with TRBD2. In germline, CDR1 is SEHNR, CDR2 FQNEAQ (reference sequence). The CDR3 has 17 amino acids. Trimming removed 5 bases from V and 2 bases from J; junction bases left unmatched: 12. CDR3 residues: CASSGSSSGGVPYEQYF. The DNA for the CDR3 is TGTGCCAGCAGCGGATCCTCTAGCGGGGGTGTCCCCTACGAGCAGTACTTC.

The chain couples TRBV7-8 to TRBJ1-1, with D possibly TRBD1 on 6 matching bases. Trimming left V 5 bases short and J 0 bases short, with 19 bases between. Germline-derived CDR1 and CDR2 are SGHVS and FQNEAQ. The CDR3 has 17 residues. This CDR3 is CASSPSRGGRVNTEAFF. In DNA form, the CDR3 reads TGTGCCAGCAGCCCGAGCCGGGGGGGGCGGGTGAACACTGAAGCTTTCTTT.

The table lists this clonotype with many counts. The V gene is TRBV7-2, the J gene TRBJ2-7; D is possibly TRBD1 or TRBD2 (5 bases each). This CDR3 contains 15 residues. Per germline, CDR1 SGHTA and CDR2 FQGNSA. Trimming took off 6 bases at V and 3 bases at J, with 18 bases between the two ends. The CDR3 coding sequence is TGTGCCAGCAGTCTTCAGGGACGGCCGAGCTACGAGCAGTACTTC. Its translation: CASSLQGRPSYEQYF.

This clonotype appeared a few times. The CDR3 nucleotides read TGTGCCAGCAGCCTGAGAAGCAATCAGCCCCAGCATTTT. Its translation is CASSLRSNQPQHF. This chain connects TRBV5-6 to TRBJ1-5, with D hard to call. Germline CDR1 reads SGHDT; CDR2 reads YYEEEE. The V end was cut by 4 bases, the J end by 1 base, with 6 bases between. CDR3 size: 13 residues.

J is TRBJ2-5 and V is TRBV12-1; TRBD1, the table's D call, lacks a check against the DNA. TRBV12-1 corresponds to a pseudogene. This CDR3 is 14 amino acids long. CDR3 bases: TGTGCCAGCAGCGTTGCGGGGGGGAGAGAGACCCAGTACTTC. Encoded protein: CASSVAGGRETQYF.

The chain combines TRBV4-1 with TRBJ1-6; no reliable D call. Germline-derived CDR1 and CDR2 are MGHRA and YSYEKL. CDR3 length: 15 residues. V gave up 1 base and J gave up 10 bases, with 14 bases separating them. This chain's CDR3 is CASSQVSPSDSPLHF. The CDR3 DNA follows: TGCGCCAGCAGCCAAGTAAGCCCGTCCGACTCACCCCTCCACTTT.

In this sample, this clonotype turned up many times. The genes are TRBV11-2 and TRBJ2-7; tentative D call: TRBD2 (5 bases). CDR3 size: 14 residues. CDR1 and CDR2 (germline): SGHAT, FQNNGV. V was trimmed by 1 base and J by 5 bases, leaving 12 bases between them. CDR3 residues: CASSLVERVDEQYF. In DNA form, the CDR3 reads TGTGCCAGCAGCTTAGTTGAGAGGGTTGACGAGCAGTACTTC.

This chain uses TRBV12-3 or TRBV12-4 with TRBJ1-5; TRBD1 aligns across 8 bases. The CDR3 extends over 17 amino acids. Losses at the gene ends were 6 bases for V and 0 bases for J; bases not matched to a gene: 10. The CDR3 loop is CASRHGQGGYSNQPQHF. The CDR3 DNA follows: TGTGCCAGCAGACATGGACAGGGAGGATATAGCAATCAGCCCCAGCATTTT.

This clonotype was seen many times. V usage is TRBV12-3 or TRBV12-4 and J usage is TRBJ2-5, with D possibly TRBD1 on 6 matching bases. V lost 3 bases and J 3 bases, leaving 8 bases between the germline ends. The length of the CDR3 is 13 residues. For the CDR3, the DNA is TGTGCCAGCAGTTTGAACAGGGAAGAGACCCAGTACTTC. Encoded protein: CASSLNREETQYF.

This clonotype has a handful of counts. The chain links TRBV7-6 to TRBJ1-4; possible D gene TRBD1, 5 bases. V shed 4 bases and J shed 5 bases, with 8 bases lying between them. CDR1 and CDR2 from the germline V gene are SGHVS and FNYEAQ. This CDR3 region has 13 residues. The CDR3 loop is CASSWDGNEKLFF. In DNA, the CDR3 is TGTGCCAGCAGCTGGGACGGAAATGAAAAACTGTTTTTT.

Only a few counts were recorded for this clonotype. This chain links TRBV12-3 or TRBV12-4 with TRBJ2-6, with no clear D. CDR3 length: 18 amino acids. V was cut by 3 bases and J by 2 bases, with 17 bases left in between. The CDR3 here is CASSFVYLAGAGANVLTF. DNA of the CDR3: TGTGCCAGCAGTTTCGTTTATCTGGCAGGCGCTGGGGCCAACGTCCTGACTTTC.

This clonotype was detected ten times or more. V is TRBV20-1 and J is TRBJ2-5; no clear D. V lost 4 bases and J lost 0, with 18 bases in between. Per germline, CDR1 DFQATT and CDR2 SNEGSKA (reference sequence). The CDR3 consists of 16 residues. CDR3: CSAIYLPGPNQETQYF. The CDR3 DNA reads TGCAGTGCTATTTATCTCCCTGGGCCGAACCAAGAGACCCAGTACTTC.

This chain joins TRBV6-1 and TRBJ1-1; TRBD1 is a possible D gene (6 bases). V was trimmed by 2 bases and J by 2 bases, leaving 18 bases between them. The CDR3 is 17 residues long. Germline V gives CDR1 MNHNS, CDR2 SASEGT. Here the CDR3 reads CASSETPRQGLNTEAFF. CDR3 in DNA: TGTGCCAGCAGTGAAACCCCACGCCAGGGGCTTAACACTGAAGCTTTCTTT.

This clonotype was counted at least ten times. The chain links TRBV27 to TRBJ1-5; TRBD1 is a possible D gene (6 bases). The CDR3 spans 16 residues. CDR1 is MNHEY and CDR2 is SMNVEV in the germline V gene (reference sequence). The ends were cut back, 6 bases at V and 0 bases at J, with 15 bases in the middle. DNA of the CDR3: TGTGCCAGCAGAGGGGGGGCAGGGAATAGCAATCAGCCCCAGCATTTT. Protein sequence: CASRGGAGNSNQPQHF.

At least ten counts were recorded for this clonotype. The chain couples TRBV7-2 to TRBJ2-3, with D unresolved. Trimming pared 5 bases from V and 0 bases from J, leaving 15 bases between. Germline-derived CDR1 and CDR2 are SGHTA and FQGNSA. This CDR3 has 16 amino acids. This CDR3 is CASSADRALSTDTQYF. CDR3 sequence (DNA): TGTGCCAGCAGCGCCGACCGTGCCCTTAGCACAGATACGCAGTATTTT. Filled out from reference TRBV7-2 and TRBJ2-3, the complete variable domain reads GAGVSQSPSNKVTEKGKDVELRCDPISGHTALYWYRQSLGQGLEFLIYFQGNSAPDKSGLPSDRFSAERTGGSVSTLTIQRTQQEDSAVYLCASSADRALSTDTQYFGPGTRLTVL.

V is TRBV6-5 and J is TRBJ1-2, with no clear D. This CDR3 has 13 amino acids. Looked up from germline, CDR1 is MNHEY and CDR2 is SVGAGI. Trimming shortened V by 2 bases and J by 7 bases, and 11 bases separated the two germline ends. The CDR3 loop reads CASSYKRGSGYTF. The CDR3 DNA reads as TGTGCCAGCAGTTACAAGCGGGGTTCTGGCTACACCTTC.

This chain joins TRBV7-8 and TRBJ2-7, with 8 nucleotides matching TRBD1. V shed 5 bases, J shed 5 bases, and the junction held 8 bases outside the gene matches. This CDR3 spans 14 amino acids. CDR1 and CDR2 (germline): SGHVS, FQNEAQ. CDR3 protein: CASSTRQGKDEQYF. In DNA, the CDR3 is TGTGCCAGCAGCACTAGACAGGGGAAGGACGAGCAGTACTTC.

J is TRBJ2-3 and V is TRBV2, with 13 bases lining up with TRBD2. V lost 7 bases to trimming and J lost 3 bases; unmatched junction nucleotides: 16. Germline V gives CDR1 SNHLY, CDR2 FYNNEI. The length of the CDR3 is 19 residues. CDR3 sequence: CASTRAWTSGGYRTDTQYF. In nucleotides, the CDR3 is TGTGCCAGCACCAGAGCTTGGACTAGCGGGGGATATAGAACAGATACGCAGTATTTT.

This clonotype was observed many times. The chain employs TRBV18 and TRBJ1-4, with D perhaps matching TRBD1 (5 bases). V gave up 2 bases and J gave up 3 bases, with 7 bases separating them. This CDR3 has 14 residues. The germline V gene has CDR1 KGHSH and CDR2 LQKENI. CDR3: CASSPGAANEKLFF. CDR3 nucleotides: TGTGCCAGCTCACCAGGGGCTGCTAATGAAAAACTGTTTTTT. Complete variable domain (other parts from reference TRBV18 and TRBJ1-4): NAGVMQNPRHLVRRRGQEARLRCSPMKGHSHVYWYRQLPEEGLKFMVYLQKENIIDESGMPKERFSAEFPKEGPSILRIQQVVRGDSAAYFCASSPGAANEKLFFGSGTQLSVL.

This clonotype was detected only a few times. This sequence joins TRBV11-2 and TRBJ2-1; 12 nucleotides align to TRBD2. Germline values: CDR1 SGHAT, CDR2 FQNNGV. The CDR3 has 16 residues. V was pared by 1 base and J by 2 bases, with 0 bases of the junction left unmatched. This CDR3 is CASSLGLAGAYNEQFF. CDR3 DNA sequence: TGTGCCAGCAGCTTAGGACTAGCGGGGGCCTACAATGAGCAGTTCTTC.

This clonotype was seen more than once but under ten times. The chain is built from TRBV4-1 and TRBJ1-1, with 9 positions matching TRBD1. CDR1 and CDR2 from the germline V gene are MGHRA and YSYEKL. The CDR3 runs to 13 residues. Losses at the gene ends were 4 bases for V and 5 bases for J; bases not matched to a gene: 2. The DNA of the CDR3 is TGCGCCAGCAGCCGGACAGGGGAAACTGAAGCTTTCTTT. This sequence encodes CASSRTGETEAFF.

The gene calls are TRBV10-3 and TRBJ2-5; TRBD2 matches at 14 bases. V lost 2 bases and J lost 4; bases outside the gene matches: 3. The CDR3 loop spans 16 amino acids. In germline, CDR1 is ENHRY, CDR2 SYGVKD. In nucleotides, the CDR3 is TGTGCCATCAGTGAGGGGACTAGCGGGGGACTAGAGACCCAGTACTTC. This translates into CAISEGTSGGLETQYF.

J is TRBJ2-5 and V is TRBV11-3; 8 bases are shared with TRBD2. Germline values: CDR1 SGHNT, CDR2 YENEEA. The CDR3 covers 16 residues. V lost 1 base to trimming and J lost 4 bases; unmatched junction nucleotides: 8. The CDR3 loop is CASSLASGSFRETQYF. CDR3 coding DNA: TGTGCCAGCAGCTTAGCCAGCGGGAGTTTTAGAGAGACCCAGTACTTC.